This TCR beta chain is from a study of T-cell reconstitution after alpha-beta-depleted transplantation in children. Construction of the TCRbeta library involved unique molecular identifiers. TCRdb reprocessed the PCR reads with MiXCR, giving one entry per CDR3 protein. The table has 420,000 or so distinct CDR3 sequences, approximately 10% seen once. The V and J ends lost 3 bases and 7 bases respectively, with 4 bases between them. CDR1 and CDR2 (germline): SGHDN, FVKESK. There are 11 residues in the CDR3. This sample comprised PBMCs from the stem cell graft donor, obtained from the stem cell graft. The sequence derives from a human donor who donated a stem cell graft to a child with acute myeloid leukemia. This chain links TRBV14 with TRBJ2-1; no clear D. The CDR3 reads CASSQLNEQFF. DNA for the CDR3: TGTGCCAGCAGCCAGCTGAATGAGCAGTTCTTC.